This TCR beta chain was sequenced for a study of T cell clones after liver transplantation. Sequencing was performed with immunoSEQ multiplex PCR; in TCRdb, only in-frame clones are kept and a portion is missing. Among around 100,000 clones, around 80% were seen once, and the ten largest hold 2.5% to 3.5%. Germline lookup yields CDR1 SQVTM and CDR2 ANQGSEA. Between the trimmed V and J ends, which lost 3 bases and 8 bases, there was a span of 13 bases. The CDR3 contains 12 residues. Points on this clone: Its antigen is still unknown.

Overall study results and limits: The donor-reactive repertoire was only partly measurable in a couple of subjects, lacking donor cells.

The sequencing here drew on CD4+ T cells from blood, taken about 50 months after liver transplant. The gene calls are TRBV29-1 and TRBJ1-2, with D perhaps matching TRBD1 (6 bases). The source of this sequence is a human patient who received a liver transplant. The graft donor may have contributed some T cells. CDR3 bases: TGCAGCGTTGAGGCAGGGGTAGGAGGCTACACCTTC. This translates into CSVEAGVGGYTF.